Below, 28 T cell receptor beta chains from the same sample are listed, as sequenced in a study of shared clonotypes between healthy human individuals. Sequencing was performed with immunoSEQ multiplex PCR; in TCRdb, only in-frame clones are kept and a portion is missing. The data show 560,000 or so clones, about 96% seen once. CD45RO-negative, CCR7-selected cells formed the naive CD8 fraction, which excluded terminally differentiated effector memory CD45RA+ cells. The sample taken for sequencing was naive CD8+ T cells sorted from blood. These receptors were taken from a woman aged 25-40 years in good health.

This chain uses TRBV7-9 with TRBJ2-7, with 13 bases aligning to TRBD2. The germline V gene has CDR1 SEHNR and CDR2 FQNEAQ (reference sequence). J lost 4 bases, V lost 1 base, and 13 bases had no gene match. The CDR3 extends over 19 amino acids. Written as DNA, the CDR3 is TGTGCCAGCAGCTTAGTAGCTGCAGGACTAGCGGGAGTGTATTACGAGCAGTACTTC. This encodes CASSLVAAGLAGVYYEQYF.

J is TRBJ2-2 and V is TRBV14; D is unclear. CDR3 length: 16 residues. Germline V gene data show CDR1 as SGHDN and CDR2 as FVKESK. The V gene lost 0 bases and the J gene lost 4 bases, with 12 bases spanning the gap. DNA for the CDR3: TGTGCCAGCAGCCAAGAGTATCCGGTCCCCACCGGGGAGCTGTTTTTT. This codes for CASSQEYPVPTGELFF.

CDR3 in amino acids: CASSLRTDRETQYF. The CDR3 bases are TGTGCCAGCAGCTTACGGACGGACCGAGAGACCCAGTACTTC. The chain has TRBV5-4 and TRBJ2-5; D not resolved. Trimming removed 2 bases from V and 4 bases from J, with 12 bases in between. CDR3 length equals 14 residues. CDR1 is SGHNT, CDR2 YYREEE, per germline (reference sequence).

J is TRBJ2-7 and V is TRBV28; 7 bases match TRBD2. The trim removed 4 bases at V and 4 bases at J, leaving 7 bases unmatched. This CDR3 contains 14 residues. Per germline, CDR1 MDHEN and CDR2 SYDVKM. The CDR3 nucleotides read TGTGCCAGCAGTTCTCAACCGGGACTATACGAGCAGTACTTC. The encoded protein is CASSSQPGLYEQYF.

V is TRBV27 and J is TRBJ2-3; possible D gene TRBD2, 6 bases. V was clipped by 8 bases and J by 6 bases, with 21 bases between them. This CDR3 comprises 15 residues. Germline V lookup: CDR1 MNHEY, CDR2 SMNVEV (reference sequence). The DNA for the CDR3 is TGTGCCAGCCGACCCGGTGGGGGAGGACCCGATACGCAGTATTTT. Its protein is CASRPGGGGPDTQYF.

This clone occurred a few times. The chain has TRBV9 and TRBJ1-2, with TRBD1 as a possible D gene (6 bases). The V gene's germline CDR1 is SGDLS and CDR2 YYNGEE. V was pared by 3 bases and J by 1 base, with 16 bases between. This CDR3 is built from 16 residues. CDR3 DNA: TGTGCCAGCAGCGGCCGGGACACCACTTTTAACTATGGCTACACCTTC. Its protein is CASSGRDTTFNYGYTF. Supplemented by reference TRBV9 and TRBJ1-2, the full variable domain reads DSGVTQTPKHLITATGQRVTLRCSPRSGDLSVYWYQQSLDQGLQFLIQYYNGEERAKGNILERFSAQQFPDLHSELNLSSLELGDSALYFCASSGRDTTFNYGYTFGSGTRLTVV.

The chain uses TRBV27 and TRBJ2-1; 12 nucleotides align to TRBD1. Germline-derived CDR1 and CDR2 are MNHEY and SMNVEV (reference sequence). There are 15 residues in the CDR3. Trimming cost V 5 bases and J 9 bases; bases outside gene matches: 8. CDR3 nucleotide sequence: TGTGCCAGCAGTACCGGGACAGGGGGCCGCAGTGAGCAGTTCTTC. Amino acids: CASSTGTGGRSEQFF.

The rearrangement joins TRBV4-1 to TRBJ1-3; 7 nucleotides agree with TRBD1. Germline V gene lookup returns CDR1 MGHRA and CDR2 YSYEKL. This CDR3 is 16 amino acids long. The ends lost 4 bases at V and 0 bases at J; junction bases unmatched: 6. The CDR3 reads CASSPLGTDSGNTIYF. For the CDR3, the DNA is TGCGCCAGCAGCCCCCTTGGGACAGACTCTGGAAACACCATATATTTT.

This rearrangement joins TRBV28 to TRBJ2-2; D might be TRBD1 (5 bases). Germline lookup yields CDR1 MDHEN and CDR2 SYDVKM. V was trimmed by 3 bases and J by 2 bases, leaving 16 bases between them. This CDR3 comprises 17 residues. This CDR3 reads CASSFDMAGQNTGELFF. CDR3 bases: TGTGCCAGCAGTTTTGACATGGCAGGACAAAACACCGGGGAGCTGTTTTTT.

The V call is TRBV19, the J call TRBJ1-1; D call uncertain. The V and J ends lost 5 bases and 11 bases respectively, with 12 bases between them. CDR3 size: 11 residues. Germline assignment: CDR1 LNHDA and CDR2 SQIVND (reference sequence). This CDR3 is CASSDMSAAFF. The CDR3 DNA sequence: TGTGCCAGTAGTGATATGTCCGCTGCTTTCTTT.

This chain links TRBV2 with TRBJ2-1, with a possible D match to TRBD2 (5 bases). The V end was cut by 0 bases, the J end by 6 bases, with 18 bases between. The CDR3 runs 17 residues. In germline, CDR1 is SNHLY, CDR2 FYNNEI. The CDR3 coding sequence is TGTGCCAGCAGTGAAGCGCCGTTGAAGGCTAGCCGCAATGAGCAGTTCTTC. Residues: CASSEAPLKASRNEQFF.

This clone was detected only once. This chain connects TRBV4-2 to TRBJ2-7; D unclear. The germline gives CDR1 LGHNA, CDR2 YNFKEQ. This CDR3 spans 15 amino acids. V lost 0 bases and J 2 bases, leaving 11 bases between the germline ends. DNA for the CDR3: TGTGCCAGCAGCCAAGACCTGAGTTTCACCTACGAGCAGTACTTC. This sequence encodes CASSQDLSFTYEQYF.

Concerning this clone: Within the sample, other DNA sequences also encode this same CDR3. This chain links TRBV27 with TRBJ2-5; D gene unclear. Trimming stripped 6 bases from V and 7 bases from J, with 15 bases between. This CDR3 spans 13 amino acids. Germline lookup yields CDR1 MNHEY and CDR2 SMNVEV (reference sequence). In DNA, the CDR3 is TGTGCCAGCAGAGCCCAAGACCTAGGGACCCAGTACTTC. Translated, it gives CASRAQDLGTQYF.

The chain employs TRBV27 and TRBJ1-1; maybe TRBD1 (5 bases). The CDR3 covers 12 residues. In germline, CDR1 is MNHEY, CDR2 SMNVEV (reference sequence). The V end lost 5 bases, the J end lost 7 bases, and 11 bases lay between the germline ends. DNA of the CDR3: TGTGCCAGCAGTGGGGCGACAGATGAAGCTTTCTTT. Protein product: CASSGATDEAFF.

The chain employs TRBV5-1 and TRBJ2-2, with D tentatively TRBD1 (6 bases). The CDR3 is 15 residues long. The germline V gene has CDR1 SGHRS and CDR2 YFSETQ. Trimming left V 5 bases short and J 1 base short, with 12 bases between. CDR3 bases: TGCGCCAGCAGGGGGGCGAACAGGAACACCGGGGAGCTGTTTTTT. It translates to CASRGANRNTGELFF.

This sequence joins TRBV7-8 and TRBJ1-2, with 12 bases aligning to TRBD1. Germline V gives CDR1 SGHVS, CDR2 FQNEAQ. J gave up 8 bases and V 5 bases, and 12 bases lay outside the gene matches. CDR3 length: 16 amino acids. As DNA, the CDR3 is TGTGCCAGCAGCCGGATTCCGGGACAGGGGGCGCGCGGCTACACCTTC. This encodes CASSRIPGQGARGYTF.

The V and J genes are TRBV30 and TRBJ2-2, with TRBD1 identical over 7 bases. The CDR3 is 12 amino acids. Germline trimming cut 8 bases from V and 4 bases from J; bases unmatched to any gene: 4. Germline loops: CDR1 GTSNPN, CDR2 SVGIG (reference sequence). This CDR3 reads CASDRATGELFF. The CDR3 DNA sequence: TGTGCCAGCGACAGGGCCACCGGGGAGCTGTTTTTT.

The count of this clone is one. The V gene is TRBV27, the J gene TRBJ2-7, with 7 nucleotides matching TRBD1. CDR3 length equals 13 residues. Unmatched junction bases numbered 2, after V lost 0 bases and J lost 6 bases. From germline, CDR1 is MNHEY and CDR2 SMNVEV (reference sequence). The CDR3 coding sequence is TGTGCCAGCAGTTTATCAGGGGGCAGCGAGCAGTACTTC. Translated: CASSLSGGSEQYF.

This chain joins TRBV5-8 and TRBJ2-7; 9 bases are a match to TRBD1. Germline-derived CDR1 and CDR2 are SGHTS and YDEGEE. J lost 2 bases, V lost 6 bases, and 6 bases had no gene match. The CDR3 consists of 14 residues. The CDR3 bases are TGTGCCAGCAACCCGGGACAGGGAACCTACGAGCAGTACTTC. Its translation is CASNPGQGTYEQYF.

The chain joins TRBV30 to TRBJ2-1; no clear D. Trimming took off 4 bases at V and 4 bases at J, with 17 bases between the two ends. The CDR3 runs 15 residues. Per germline, CDR1 GTSNPN and CDR2 SVGIG (reference sequence). CDR3 DNA sequence: TGTGCCTGGACCCAAGGGTTAGCCGCGTACAATGAGCAGTTCTTC. Its protein is CAWTQGLAAYNEQFF.

The chain combines TRBV28 with TRBJ1-5, with D unclear. Trimming removed 3 bases at V and 2 bases at J, with 11 bases between. CDR3 length: 15 amino acids. Germline V gives CDR1 MDHEN, CDR2 SYDVKM. The CDR3 coding sequence is TGTGCCAGCAGTTTTTTCGAAGGTGGCAATCAGCCCCAGCATTTT. Its protein is CASSFFEGGNQPQHF.

The V call is TRBV7-7, the J call TRBJ2-1; no firm D call. Trimming removed 5 bases at V and 5 bases at J, with 10 bases between. The length of the CDR3 is 13 residues. Germline lookup yields CDR1 SSHAT and CDR2 FNYEAQ (reference sequence). CDR3 coding DNA: TGTGCCAGCAGCCAGGACGGAAACAATGAGCAGTTCTTC. Translation gives CASSQDGNNEQFF.

The V call is TRBV5-4, the J call TRBJ2-7, with 9 positions matching TRBD2. The CDR3 is made up of 15 amino acids. The germline V gene has CDR1 SGHNT and CDR2 YYREEE (reference sequence). J was trimmed by 3 bases and V by 4 bases; bases with no gene match: 8. This chain's CDR3 is CASSETTSGFYEQYF. In DNA form, the CDR3 reads TGTGCCAGCAGCGAGACGACTAGCGGCTTCTACGAGCAGTACTTC.

The chain has TRBV28 and TRBJ2-5; 8 bases agree with TRBD2. CDR1 and CDR2 (germline): MDHEN, SYDVKM. The CDR3 sequence is 16 residues long. Trimming at V came to 5 bases and at J to 5 bases, leaving 13 bases not matched to a gene. CDR3 nucleotide sequence: TGTGCCAGCAGTCCCCCAGGACTAGCTGTTCGGGAGACCCAGTACTTC. Its translation is CASSPPGLAVRETQYF.

The V gene is TRBV27, the J gene TRBJ1-2, with 9 positions matching TRBD1. The CDR3 totals 15 residues. Germline V lookup: CDR1 MNHEY, CDR2 SMNVEV (reference sequence). The junction had 5 bases not matched to a gene; V was cut back by 6 bases and J by 0 bases. The CDR3 DNA follows: TGTGCCAGCAGGGACAGGGGATGGCCTAACTATGGCTACACCTTC. Translation gives CASRDRGWPNYGYTF.

This chain connects TRBV9 to TRBJ1-5; no reliable D call. The CDR3 contains 13 residues. The V end lost 0 bases, the J end lost 3 bases, and 4 bases lay between the germline ends. The V gene's germline CDR1 is SGDLS and CDR2 YYNGEE. The CDR3 loop is CASSVDTNQPQHF. The CDR3 DNA follows: TGTGCCAGCAGCGTAGACACCAATCAGCCCCAGCATTTT.

This clone showed up just a few times. The identical CDR3 is also encoded by other nucleotide sequences in the sample. This rearrangement joins TRBV19 to TRBJ1-3; D might be TRBD1 (5 bases). V lost 4 bases and J 0 bases, leaving 10 bases between the germline ends. Germline CDR1 and CDR2: LNHDA and SQIVND (reference sequence). This CDR3 region has 15 residues. CDR3 amino acids: CASSTGTGSGNTIYF. The CDR3 coding sequence is TGTGCCAGTAGTACAGGGACTGGCTCTGGAAACACCATATATTTT.

The V call is TRBV29-1, the J call TRBJ2-7; a weak D match, TRBD2 (5 bases). In germline, CDR1 is SQVTM, CDR2 ANQGSEA. Trimming stripped 6 bases from V and 5 bases from J, with 17 bases between. The CDR3 contains 13 residues. CDR3 sequence: CSVSYAGLNEQYF. CDR3 coding DNA: TGCAGCGTGTCCTACGCGGGCCTCAACGAGCAGTACTTC.